Listed below are T cell receptor beta chains from one sample, sequenced in a study of cytomegalovirus exposure and HLA in healthy donors. Some clones are missing from TCRdb's copy, which holds only in-frame ones; the method was immunoSEQ multiplex PCR. This table has 150,000 to 180,000 clones, around 82% appearing once. Sequencing used PBMCs. These receptors were obtained from a woman aged 40 to 50 in good health and CMV-seropositive. Each CDR3 is given with its conserved first and last residue. D genes are given only for firm matches. Expanded clones are given a class, and other clones once, few, many or no size at all.

d_call j_call clone_size v_call cdr3_nt cdr3_aa
TRBD1 TRBJ1-2 few TRBV30 TGTGCCTGGAGTTCTAGTCGGGGACAGGGTTCCCTCCACTACTTC CAWSSSRGQGSLHYF
NA TRBJ1-4 NA TRBV19 TGTGCCAGTAGTCCCCGGACACATGCAACTAATGAAAAACTGTTTTTT CASSPRTHATNEKLFF
NA TRBJ1-2 NA TRBV7-2 TGTGCCAGCAGCTTCTCCGGAGGGTTAGATCGTAATGGCTACACCTTC CASSFSGGLDRNGYTF
NA TRBJ2-5 NA TRBV9 TGTGCCAGCAGCGCCCCCGGGGGATTAACCCAGTACTTC CASSAPGGLTQYF
TRBD2 TRBJ2-3 NA TRBV7-2 TGTGCCAGCAGCCAGACTAGCGGGAAAGCAGATACGCAGTATTTT CASSQTSGKADTQYF
TRBD2 TRBJ2-2 NA TRBV5-1 TGCGCCAGCAGCCTGAGCGGGGTCGACACCGGGGAGCTGTTTTTT CASSLSGVDTGELFF
TRBD2 TRBJ2-7 NA TRBV30 TGTGCCTGGTCCCGGGCGGGAGGAGGGACCTACGAGCAGTACTTC CAWSRAGGGTYEQYF
TRBD1 TRBJ1-2 NA TRBV27 TGTGCCAGCAGTCTTATTGGACAGGGCTATGGCTACACCTTC CASSLIGQGYGYTF
NA TRBJ2-5 NA TRBV4-2 TGTGCCAGCAGCCAAGGCGGAGAGACCCAGTACTTC CASSQGGETQYF
TRBD1 TRBJ1-2 NA TRBV10-3 TGTGCCATCAGTGAAAGGGGGCAGTTTGGCTACACCTTC CAISERGQFGYTF
NA TRBJ2-7 NA TRBV27 TGTGCCAGCAGTCAAAACAGGGTAACAGTCTACGAGCAGTACTTC CASSQNRVTVYEQYF
NA TRBJ1-2 NA TRBV20-1 TGCAGTGCCCCCGGGGTGGAAGGCTACACCTTC CSAPGVEGYTF
TRBD1 TRBJ2-2 NA TRBV7-9 TGTGCCAGCAGCCCAGGGACAGGAGGTATCTCCGGGGAGCTGTTTTTT CASSPGTGGISGELFF
NA TRBJ2-1 NA TRBV7-9 TGTGCCAGCAGCTCCAGCGGGCCAAGCTCCTACAATGAGCAGTTCTTC CASSSSGPSSYNEQFF
NA TRBJ2-1 NA TRBV2 TGTGCCAGCAGTCAAAGGACTGTCAACAATGAGCAGTTCTTC CASSQRTVNNEQFF
TRBD1 TRBJ1-1 NA TRBV10-2 TGCGCCAGCAACCTGGGACAGGGCGCTGAAGCTTTCTTT CASNLGQGAEAFF
NA TRBJ2-1 NA TRBV7-9 TGTGCCAGCAGCTTAGAAGACGGGAGTTACTACAATGAGCAGTTCTTC CASSLEDGSYYNEQFF
NA TRBJ2-1 NA TRBV6-1 TGTGCCAGCAGTGACCCCCCGCACTTACAGCAGTTCTTC CASSDPPHLQQFF
TRBD2 TRBJ2-7 NA TRBV5-6 TGTGCCAGCAGCTATACCGGGACTAGGGTCCACGAGCAGTACTTC CASSYTGTRVHEQYF
TRBD2 TRBJ2-7 NA TRBV5-4 TGTGCCAGCAGCTTGGGGCCGGGACTAGACGACTACGAGCAGTACTTC CASSLGPGLDDYEQYF
TRBD1 TRBJ2-5 NA TRBV5-1 TGCGCCAGCAGCCCCCGATCGCCCCAGGGGGTAGAGACCCAGTACTTC CASSPRSPQGVETQYF
TRBD2 TRBJ2-2 few TRBV10-2 TGCGCCAGCAGTCTTAGCGGGAGGAGGGAGCTGTTTTTT CASSLSGRRELFF
NA TRBJ2-7 NA TRBV7-8 TGTGCCAGCACCAGAGACTCGGGACACATCTACGAGCAGTACTTC CASTRDSGHIYEQYF
NA TRBJ2-1 NA TRBV6-1 TGTGCCAGCAGTCGAGGACAGAACAATGAGCAGTTCTTC CASSRGQNNEQFF
NA TRBJ1-1 NA TRBV2 TGTGCCAGCACCATAAAGGGGGGGTCACTGAACACTGAAGCTTTCTTT CASTIKGGSLNTEAFF
TRBD2 TRBJ2-3 NA TRBV9 TGTGCCAGCAGCGTAGGCGGGAGTGCAGATACGCAGTATTTT CASSVGGSADTQYF
NA TRBJ2-1 NA TRBV15 TGTGCCACCAGCAGATTATCCTACAATGAGCAGTTCTTC CATSRLSYNEQFF
TRBD2 TRBJ2-7 few TRBV10-2 TGCGCCAGCAGTGAGTCTAGCGGGAGGACCTACGAGCAGTACTTC CASSESSGRTYEQYF
NA TRBJ1-5 NA TRBV28 TGTGCCAGCAGTTTATATAGTGATCAGCCCCAGCATTTT CASSLYSDQPQHF
NA TRBJ2-3 NA TRBV5-1 TGCGCCAGCAAAATAGAGTTTGCAGATACGCAGTATTTT CASKIEFADTQYF
TRBD2 TRBJ2-7 NA TRBV5-1 TGCGCCAGCAGCGTCTCGGGACTAGCGGGGACCTCCTACGAGCAGTACTTC CASSVSGLAGTSYEQYF
NA TRBJ2-1 NA TRBV5-1 TGCGCCAGCAGCTTGGCCCTGGCGGGAATTGAGTTCTTC CASSLALAGIEFF
TRBD1 TRBJ1-2 once TRBV7-2 TGTGCCAGCAGCTTAGGTCAGGGGGACAATGGCTACACCTTC CASSLGQGDNGYTF
TRBD2 TRBJ2-1 NA TRBV19 TGTGCCAGTAGGGGACTAGCGGAGGCCTACAATGAGCAGTTCTTC CASRGLAEAYNEQFF